This TCR beta chain comes out of a study of response to subunit inactivated influenza vaccine. Study observations and caveats: Few additional T cells are recruited per seasonal influenza vaccination, authors suggested.

TCRdb reprocessed the RT-PCR reads with MiXCR, giving one entry per CDR3 protein. The sample shows about 530,000 distinct CDR3 sequences, about 10% of them seen only once. Points on this clonotype: Its antigen is unknown.

The ends were cut back, 0 bases at V and 0 bases at J, with 6 bases in the middle. CDR3 length equals 15 residues. Germline CDR1 is LNHNV and CDR2 is YYDKDF (reference sequence). This sample comprised PBMCs from blood, obtained on the day of vaccination. The receptor comes from a man in his fifties who received an inactivated influenza vaccine. The chain uses TRBV15 and TRBJ1-3; unclear D gene. CDR3 in amino acids: CATSRDRSSGNTIYF. Written as DNA, the CDR3 is TGTGCCACCAGCAGAGACAGATCCTCTGGAAACACCATATATTTT.